The clone carrying this T cell receptor (beta chain) is labeled as medium-sized. These data come from a study of blood T cell repertoires in COVID-19. Method: immunoSEQ multiplex PCR; TCRdb's copy keeps in-frame clones and lacks some. The top ten hold around 3.5% of the sample, which has 50,000 to 70,000 clones, 79% seen once. CDR1 SGHAT and CDR2 FQNNGV come from the germline V gene. With 5 bases removed from V and 2 bases from J, the gap between germline ends came to 12 bases. The CDR3 contains 14 residues. This chain links TRBV11-2 with TRBJ1-1, with no clear D. The sample taken for sequencing was peripheral blood. This clonotype was sampled from a man between 60 and 75 years old with acute or convalescent COVID-19. Here the CDR3 DNA reads TGTGCCAGCAGCCGAACGGCGACAAACACTGAAGCTTTCTTT. Its protein is CASSRTATNTEAFF.